A selection of T cell receptor beta chains follows, all from one sample in a study of brain T cells in children with intractable seizures. The assay was immunoSEQ multiplex PCR, and TCRdb's table has in-frame clones only and misses some. The sample includes 340,000 or so clones, 85% to 95% of them seen just once. This specimen was peripheral blood, taken less than 6 months after surgery. These receptors originate from a boy under three years old with tuberous sclerosis and intractable seizures. CDR3s include the opening cysteine and the closing phenylalanine or tryptophan. Each record gives: clone size, J gene, D gene, V gene, CDR3 protein, CDR3 DNA. The D gene is left open where the match is weak. Some rows mark clone size as missing; the rest say once, few, many or name a class of expanded clone.

NA TRBJ1-4 NA TRBV6-6 CASSYLRQSNEKLFF TGTGCCAGCAGTTACTTACGACAGTCTAATGAAAAACTGTTTTTT
NA TRBJ1-4 TRBD1 TRBV27 CASSSGTGQIWDYEKLFF TGTGCCAGCAGCTCCGGGACAGGCCAAATTTGGGACTATGAAAAACTGTTTTTT
few TRBJ1-5 NA TRBV30 CAWTSESSNQPQHF TGTGCCTGGACTTCAGAGTCTAGCAATCAGCCCCAGCATTTT
NA TRBJ1-2 NA TRBV6-4 CATDPTVNYGYTF TGTGCCACCGATCCGACCGTTAACTATGGCTACACCTTC
NA TRBJ2-1 NA TRBV3-1/TRBV3-2 CASQAHNEQFF TGTGCCAGCCAGGCCCACAATGAGCAGTTCTTC
NA TRBJ2-5 NA TRBV20-1 CSASFLYSETQYF TGCAGTGCTAGTTTTCTATATTCCGAGACCCAGTACTTC
NA TRBJ1-5 NA TRBV7-8 CASSLLAPFSRLGGQPQHF TGTGCCAGCAGCTTATTAGCCCCATTTTCCCGTCTGGGCGGTCAGCCCCAGCATTTT
NA TRBJ2-2 NA TRBV6-1 CASSDRGGGSYTGELFF TGTGCCAGCAGTGACAGGGGGGGCGGGAGCTACACCGGGGAGCTGTTTTTT
NA TRBJ2-1 NA TRBV5-1 CASSPRGPPGVGDEQFF TGCGCCAGCAGCCCCAGAGGCCCGCCGGGAGTGGGCGATGAGCAGTTCTTC
NA TRBJ2-7 NA TRBV6-5 CASSFHRDNLYF TGTGCCAGCAGTTTCCACCGGGACAACTTGTACTTC
few TRBJ1-5 TRBD1 TRBV27 CASSLRTGEGQPQHF TGTGCCAGCAGTTTAAGGACAGGGGAGGGTCAGCCCCAGCATTTT
NA TRBJ2-3 NA TRBV2 CASSDIRIQSTDTQYF TGTGCCAGCAGTGATATAAGGATCCAAAGCACAGATACGCAGTATTTT
NA TRBJ1-5 NA TRBV21-1 CASSGPPRQALRNSNQPQHF TGTGCCAGCAGCGGTCCCCCTCGACAGGCATTACGCAATAGCAATCAGCCCCAGCATTTT
NA TRBJ2-1 TRBD2 TRBV30 CAWKLIAGGKNNEQFF TGTGCCTGGAAACTTATAGCGGGGGGAAAGAACAATGAGCAGTTCTTC
NA TRBJ1-5 NA TRBV5-3 CARRRSLSGQPQHF TGTGCCAGAAGGCGGAGTTTGTCGGGTCAGCCCCAGCATTTT
NA TRBJ1-2 TRBD1 TRBV7-8 CASSRQGVGGYTF TGTGCCAGCAGCCGACAGGGGGTCGGGGGCTACACCTTC
NA TRBJ2-1 TRBD2 TRBV9 CASSVAFRGGIHNEQFF TGTGCCAGCAGCGTAGCTTTCCGGGGGGGCATCCACAATGAGCAGTTCTTC
NA TRBJ2-7 NA TRBV30 CAWSDGQPPYEQYF TGTGCCTGGAGTGACGGACAGCCGCCCTACGAGCAGTACTTC
NA TRBJ2-7 NA TRBV7-3 CASSFGGKGYEQYF TGTGCCAGCAGCTTTGGAGGGAAAGGTTACGAGCAGTACTTC
NA TRBJ2-1 TRBD2 TRBV19 CASMTSGPYNEQFF TGTGCCAGTATGACTAGCGGGCCCTACAATGAGCAGTTCTTC
NA TRBJ2-2 TRBD1 TRBV13 CASSRTGWVGELFF TGTGCCAGCAGCCGGACAGGGTGGGTCGGGGAGCTGTTTTTT
once TRBJ2-5 TRBD2 TRBV7-9 CASSLVGGRWQETQYF TGTGCCAGCAGCCTAGTGGGCGGGAGATGGCAAGAGACCCAGTACTTC
NA TRBJ2-7 NA TRBV5-1 CASRASYEQYF TGCGCCAGCAGGGCCTCCTACGAGCAGTACTTC
NA TRBJ2-5 NA TRBV9 CASSRGLTLQETQYF TGTGCCAGCAGCAGGGGCCTCACCCTTCAAGAGACCCAGTACTTC
NA TRBJ2-3 NA TRBV7-9 CASSFGLSTDTQYF TGTGCCAGCAGCTTCGGTCTCTCGACAGATACGCAGTATTTT
NA TRBJ2-5 NA TRBV5-1 CASSLTSSRETQYF TGCGCCAGCAGCTTGACATCTTCTCGGGAGACCCAGTACTTC
NA TRBJ1-5 TRBD1 TRBV5-5 CASSGGTGDLGQPQHF TGTGCCAGCAGCGGAGGGACAGGGGATTTGGGACAGCCCCAGCATTTT
NA TRBJ1-1 TRBD1 TRBV19 CASSMTGKGNTEAFF TGTGCCAGTAGTATGACAGGGAAGGGGAACACTGAAGCTTTCTTT
NA TRBJ2-3 NA TRBV10-3 CAILREGGVTDTQYF TGTGCCATACTTCGAGAGGGCGGGGTCACAGATACGCAGTATTTT
NA TRBJ2-7 TRBD2 TRBV7-9 CASSLAAGGPYEQYF TGTGCCAGCAGCCTGGCAGCGGGAGGCCCCTACGAGCAGTACTTC
NA TRBJ1-1 NA TRBV5-8 CASSLYLNTEAFF TGTGCCAGCAGCTTGTATTTGAACACTGAAGCTTTCTTT
NA TRBJ2-7 NA TRBV5-1 CASSLEASVHSYEQYF TGCGCCAGCAGCTTGGAGGCTAGCGTTCACTCCTACGAGCAGTACTTC
NA TRBJ1-2 NA TRBV9 CASSVVESNYGYTF TGTGCCAGCAGCGTAGTAGAGAGTAACTATGGCTACACCTTC
NA TRBJ2-7 NA TRBV27 CASSPRGNPSYEQYF TGTGCCAGCAGTCCTAGAGGTAACCCCTCCTACGAGCAGTACTTC
NA TRBJ2-7 TRBD2 TRBV30 CAWSPNGGADEQYF TGTGCCTGGAGTCCCAACGGGGGGGCGGACGAGCAGTACTTC
NA TRBJ1-1 TRBD1 TRBV6-5 CASSYHRGGNTEAFF TGTGCCAGCAGTTATCACAGGGGAGGGAACACTGAAGCTTTCTTT
once TRBJ1-6 NA TRBV3-1/TRBV3-2 CASSRQPKSPLHF TGTGCCAGCAGCCGACAACCTAAATCACCCCTCCACTTT
NA TRBJ2-7 NA TRBV10-3 CASSGLSLREQYF TGTGCCAGCTCGGGACTTAGCCTACGCGAGCAGTACTTC
NA TRBJ2-2 TRBD1 TRBV6-2/TRBV6-3 CASSYAGTGSNTGELFF TGTGCCAGCAGTTACGCGGGGACAGGTTCGAACACCGGGGAGCTGTTTTTT
NA TRBJ2-7 TRBD1 TRBV27 CASSALTGLNEQYF TGTGCCAGCAGTGCCCTGACAGGGCTAAACGAGCAGTACTTC
NA TRBJ1-2 NA TRBV19 CASSIPGEHNYGYTF TGTGCCAGTAGTATTCCAGGCGAACATAACTATGGCTACACCTTC
once TRBJ2-7 NA TRBV28 CASSLPMWGRSYEQYF TGTGCCAGCAGTTTACCTATGTGGGGTAGGTCCTACGAGCAGTACTTC
NA TRBJ1-1 NA TRBV30 CAWTFGRREAFF TGTGCCTGGACCTTCGGACGGCGTGAAGCTTTCTTT
NA TRBJ2-5 NA TRBV1 CTSSQDLGLAGYQETQYF TGCACCAGCAGCCAAGATCTAGGGCTAGCGGGGTACCAAGAGACCCAGTACTTC
NA TRBJ2-7 NA TRBV7-9 CASSLRVGGSYEQYF TGTGCCAGCAGCCTCCGCGTGGGGGGCAGCTACGAGCAGTACTTC
once TRBJ2-3 NA TRBV27 CASSLSFTGATSTDTQYF TGTGCCAGCAGTCTCTCTTTCACGGGGGCAACTAGCACAGATACGCAGTATTTT
NA TRBJ1-5 NA TRBV6-5 CASSYLGAGNQPQHF TGTGCCAGCAGTTACTTGGGCGCGGGCAATCAGCCCCAGCATTTT